This TCR beta chain appears in the sequencing data of a study of shared clonotypes between healthy human individuals. Germline V CDR1 and CDR2: SGHDT, YYEEEE. Trimming cost V 1 base and J 4 bases, with 14 bases left between them. This CDR3 spans 15 amino acids. This table comes from immunoSEQ multiplex PCR, and its TCRdb copy is limited to in-frame clones, with some not included. The table lists about 490,000 clones, 75% to 85% of them singletons, with approximately 12% in the top ten. This TCR derives from a woman aged 40 to 49 in good health. Some clones in this sample may be carry-over from other donors' samples. V and J are TRBV5-6 and TRBJ2-5; D might be TRBD1 or TRBD2, each matching 6 bases. Sequencing input: PBMCs. The CDR3 nucleotides are TGTGCCAGCAGCTTGACGGGGGCTGATGGAGAGACCCAGTACTTC. Residues: CASSLTGADGETQYF.